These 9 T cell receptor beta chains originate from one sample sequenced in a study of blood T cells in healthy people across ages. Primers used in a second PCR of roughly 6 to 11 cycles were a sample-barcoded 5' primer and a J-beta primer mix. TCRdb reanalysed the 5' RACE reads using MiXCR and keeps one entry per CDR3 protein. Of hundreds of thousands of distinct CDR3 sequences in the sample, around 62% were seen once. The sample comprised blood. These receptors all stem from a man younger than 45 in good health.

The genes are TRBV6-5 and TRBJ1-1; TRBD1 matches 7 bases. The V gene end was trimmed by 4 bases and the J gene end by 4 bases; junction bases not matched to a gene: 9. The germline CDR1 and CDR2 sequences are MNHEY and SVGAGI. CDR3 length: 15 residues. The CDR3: CASSSGIPGGTEAFF. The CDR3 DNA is TGTGCCAGCAGTTCAGGAATTCCAGGGGGCACTGAAGCTTTCTTT.

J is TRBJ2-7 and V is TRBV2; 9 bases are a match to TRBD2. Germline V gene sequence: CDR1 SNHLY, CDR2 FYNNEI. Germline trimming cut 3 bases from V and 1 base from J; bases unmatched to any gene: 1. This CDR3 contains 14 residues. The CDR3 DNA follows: TGTGCCAGCAGTGAGACTAGCGGTTCCTACGAGCAGTACTTC. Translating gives CASSETSGSYEQYF. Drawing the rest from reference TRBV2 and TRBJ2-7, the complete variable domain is EPEVTQTPSHQVTQMGQEVILRCVPISNHLYFYWYRQILGQKVEFLVSFYNNEISEKSEIFDDQFSVERPDGSNFTLKIRSTKLEDSAMYFCASSETSGSYEQYFGPGTRLTVT.

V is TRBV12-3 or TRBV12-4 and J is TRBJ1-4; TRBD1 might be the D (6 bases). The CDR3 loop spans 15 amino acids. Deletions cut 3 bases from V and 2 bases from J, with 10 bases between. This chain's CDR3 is CASSFRGATNEKLFF. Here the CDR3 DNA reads TGTGCCAGCAGTTTTAGGGGGGCGACTAATGAAAAACTGTTTTTT.

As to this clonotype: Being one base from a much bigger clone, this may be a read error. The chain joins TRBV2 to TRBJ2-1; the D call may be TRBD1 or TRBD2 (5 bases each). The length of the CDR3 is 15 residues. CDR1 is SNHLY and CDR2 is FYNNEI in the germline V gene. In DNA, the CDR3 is TGTGCCAGCAGTTTCGGGACGCCCTCCTGCAATGAGCAGTTCTTC. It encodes CASSFGTPSCNEQFF. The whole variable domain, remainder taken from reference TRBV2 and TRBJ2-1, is EPEVTQTPSHQVTQMGQEVILRCVPISNHLYFYWYRQILGQKVEFLVSFYNNEISEKSEIFDDQFSVERPDGSNFTLKIRSTKLEDSAMYFCASSFGTPSCNEQFFGPGTRLTVL.

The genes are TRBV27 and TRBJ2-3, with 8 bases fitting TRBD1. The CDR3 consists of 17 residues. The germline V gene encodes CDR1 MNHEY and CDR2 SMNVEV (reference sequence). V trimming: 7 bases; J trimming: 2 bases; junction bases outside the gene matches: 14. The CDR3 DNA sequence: TGTGCCAGCACGAGGGCCAGGGGGCCCCTATACACAGATACGCAGTATTTT. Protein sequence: CASTRARGPLYTDTQYF.

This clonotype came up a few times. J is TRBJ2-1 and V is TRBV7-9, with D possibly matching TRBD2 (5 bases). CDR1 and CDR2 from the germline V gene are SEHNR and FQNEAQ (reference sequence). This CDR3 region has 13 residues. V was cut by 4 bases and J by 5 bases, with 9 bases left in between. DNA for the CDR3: TGTGCCAGCAGCTCCGGACTGCACAATGAGCAGTTCTTC. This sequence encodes CASSSGLHNEQFF. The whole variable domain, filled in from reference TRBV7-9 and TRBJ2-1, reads DTGVSQNPRHKITKRGQNVTFRCDPISEHNRLYWYRQTLGQGPEFLTYFQNEAQLEKSRLLSDRFSAERPKGSFSTLEIQRTEQGDSAMYLCASSSGLHNEQFFGPGTRLTVL.

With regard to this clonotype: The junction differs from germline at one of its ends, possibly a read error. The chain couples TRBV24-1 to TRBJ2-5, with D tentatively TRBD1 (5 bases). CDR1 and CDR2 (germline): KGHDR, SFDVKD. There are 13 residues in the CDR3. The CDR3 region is CVTSDLTEETQYF. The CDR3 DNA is TGTGTCACCAGTGATTTGACAGAAGAGACCCAGTACTTC.

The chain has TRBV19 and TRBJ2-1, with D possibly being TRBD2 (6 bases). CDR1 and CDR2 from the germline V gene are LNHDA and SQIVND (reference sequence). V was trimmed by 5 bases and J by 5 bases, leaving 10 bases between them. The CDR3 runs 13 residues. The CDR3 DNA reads TGTGCCAGTAGTGTCGGGGGTAACAATGAGCAGTTCTTC. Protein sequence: CASSVGGNNEQFF. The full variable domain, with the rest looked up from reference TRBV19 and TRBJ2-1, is DGGITQSPKYLFRKEGQNVTLSCEQNLNHDAMYWYRQDPGQGLRLIYYSQIVNDFQKGDIAEGYSVSREKKESFPLTVTSAQKNPTAFYLCASSVGGNNEQFFGPGTRLTVL.

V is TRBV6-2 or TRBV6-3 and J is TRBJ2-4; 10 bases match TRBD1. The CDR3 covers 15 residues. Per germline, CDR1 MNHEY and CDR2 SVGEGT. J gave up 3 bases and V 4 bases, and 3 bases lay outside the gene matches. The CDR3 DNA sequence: TGTGCCAGCAGTTCTGACAGGGGGCGCAAAAACATTCAGTACTTC. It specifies CASSSDRGRKNIQYF.